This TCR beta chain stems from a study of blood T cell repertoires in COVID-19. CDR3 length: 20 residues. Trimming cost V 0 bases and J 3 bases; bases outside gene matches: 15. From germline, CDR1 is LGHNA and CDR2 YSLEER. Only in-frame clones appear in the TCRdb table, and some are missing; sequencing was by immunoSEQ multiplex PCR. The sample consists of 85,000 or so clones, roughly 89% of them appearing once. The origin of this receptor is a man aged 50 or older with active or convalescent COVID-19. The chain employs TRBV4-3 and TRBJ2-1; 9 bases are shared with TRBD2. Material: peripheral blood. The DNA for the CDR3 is TGCGCCAGCAGCCAAGATAGGGGAATTAGCGGGGGTATTGTCTACAATGAGCAGTTCTTC. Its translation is CASSQDRGISGGIVYNEQFF.